These T cell receptor beta chains were read from a single sample in a study of read filtering for tumor transcriptome and immune sequencing. MiXCR, applied by TCRdb to the reads, yields one record per CDR3 protein. The sample has about 62,000 distinct CDR3 sequences; less than 20% are singletons. The sequenced sample consisted of a population of CD138-negative cells sorted from bone marrow. Receptor source: a donor over 35 with multiple myeloma. Each CDR3 is given with its conserved first and last residue. The D gene is left open where the match is weak. Expanded clones are given a class, and other clones once, few, many or no size at all.

clone_size,j_call,d_call,v_call,cdr3_aa,cdr3_nt
many,TRBJ2-1,.,TRBV11-2,CASSSGTFSSYNEQFF,TGTGCCAGCAGCTCCGGGACATTCAGCTCCTACAATGAGCAGTTCTTC
many,TRBJ2-7,TRBD2,TRBV11-2,CASSLSPHGRASEQYF,TGTGCCAGCAGCTTATCGCCCCACGGGAGGGCGAGCGAGCAGTACTTC
many,TRBJ2-1,.,TRBV11-2,CASGPRGVSYNEQFF,TGTGCCAGCGGACCGAGGGGCGTGAGCTACAATGAGCAGTTCTTC
many,TRBJ2-1,.,TRBV2,CASSDRHNEQFF,TGTGCCAGCAGTGATCGGCACAATGAGCAGTTCTTC
many,TRBJ2-7,.,TRBV28,CASLGSTGYSYEQYF,TGTGCCAGCCTAGGGAGTACAGGGTACTCCTACGAGCAGTACTTC
.,TRBJ1-2,.,TRBV6-1,CACTKDSYGYTF,TGTGCCTGCACCAAGGACAGCTATGGCTACACCTTC
few,TRBJ2-7,.,TRBV6-1,CATRGAYEQYF,TGTGCCACCAGGGGCGCCTACGAGCAGTACTTC
many,TRBJ2-1,TRBD2,TRBV2,CASSRADGPSGSLEQFF,TGTGCCAGCAGCCGTGCGGATGGTCCTAGCGGGAGCCTCGAGCAGTTCTTC
many,TRBJ2-7,TRBD1,TRBV23-1,CASSQSRDRVIYEQYF,TGCGCCAGCAGTCAATCCCGGGACAGGGTGATTTACGAGCAGTACTTC
medium-sized,TRBJ2-1,TRBD2,TRBV6-5,CATRLADYNEQFF,TGTGCCACTCGACTAGCTGATTACAATGAGCAGTTCTTC
many,TRBJ2-7,.,TRBV7-2,CASSFGLEGYEQYF,TGTGCCAGCAGCTTTGGGTTGGAAGGCTACGAGCAGTACTTC
many,TRBJ2-3,.,TRBV4-2,CAISLAGSTDTQYF,TGTGCCATATCCCTAGCCGGGAGCACAGATACGCAGTATTTT
many,TRBJ1-4,.,TRBV5-1,CASSPRFGQPGDEKLFF,TGCGCCAGCAGCCCACGGTTTGGTCAACCGGGGGATGAAAAACTGTTTTTT
many,TRBJ1-2,TRBD1,TRBV20-1,CSARVVLGQTSNYGYTF,TGCAGTGCTAGAGTAGTGCTGGGACAGACATCTAACTATGGCTACACCTTC
many,TRBJ2-4,.,TRBV3-1,CASSQIPGIQYF,TGTGCCAGCAGCCAAATACCAGGCATTCAGTACTTC
many,TRBJ1-1,.,TRBV6-2/TRBV6-3,CASSYYKGGTEAFF,TGTGCCAGCAGTTATTATAAGGGAGGCACTGAAGCTTTCTTT
.,TRBJ2-1,.,TRBV5-1,CASSVGTQGNEQFF,TGCGCCAGCAGCGTCGGGACCCAGGGGAATGAGCAGTTCTTC
few,TRBJ1-2,.,TRBV20-1,CSARAVGGSNYGYTF,TGCAGTGCTAGAGCAGTCGGGGGTTCCAACTATGGCTACACCTTC
many,TRBJ2-3,.,TRBV20-1,CSVVFSDTQYF,TGCAGTGTCGTATTTTCAGATACGCAGTATTTT
few,TRBJ2-5,.,TRBV2,CASSPWSRQETQYF,TGTGCCAGCAGTCCGTGGAGTAGGCAAGAGACCCAGTACTTC
many,TRBJ2-4,TRBD1,TRBV20-1,CSAGDSGAKNIQYF,TGCAGTGCTGGGGACAGCGGAGCCAAAAACATTCAGTACTTC
many,TRBJ1-2,.,TRBV7-9,CASSYGQTQGDYGYTF,TGTGCCAGCAGTTACGGACAGACCCAAGGGGACTATGGCTACACCTTC
few,TRBJ2-7,.,TRBV6-6,CASSYPPGSGRPHEQYF,TGTGCCAGCAGTTACCCCCCGGGGTCGGGACGTCCCCACGAGCAGTACTTC
.,TRBJ2-5,.,TRBV15,CVTSRGLIGTTMETQHF,TGTGTCACCAGCAGAGGATTAATAGGTACAACCATGGAGACCCAGCACTTC
many,TRBJ2-3,TRBD1,TRBV5-6,CASRRRTGPINQYF,TGTGCCAGCAGGAGACGGACAGGCCCCATTAATCAGTATTTT
many,TRBJ2-7,TRBD2,TRBV6-5,CASTYRGGTSGSEQYF,TGTGCCAGCACTTACAGGGGCGGTACTAGCGGGAGCGAGCAGTACTTC
many,TRBJ1-5,.,TRBV28,CASSPRDLYSNQPQHF,TGTGCCAGCAGTCCCAGGGACCTTTATAGCAATCAGCCCCAGCATTTT
many,TRBJ2-7,.,TRBV23-1,CASSHQHTKQTSNQYF,TGCGCCAGCAGTCACCAGCACACAAAACAGACCTCTAACCAGTACTTC
many,TRBJ2-5,TRBD1,TRBV6-1,CASRRRGKETQYF,TGTGCCAGCAGACGCAGGGGGAAAGAGACCCAGTACTTC
many,TRBJ2-3,TRBD2,TRBV7-9,CASSLVGTSKTDTQYF,TGTGCCAGCAGCTTAGTGGGGACTAGTAAAACAGATACGCAGTATTTT
many,TRBJ1-6,TRBD1,TRBV12-3/TRBV12-4,CASSLSGGANSPLHF,TGTGCCAGCAGTTTATCAGGGGGCGCGAATTCACCCCTCCACTTT
.,TRBJ1-5,.,TRBV3-1,CASSQGPNQPQRF,TGTGCCAGCAGCCAGGGCCCCAATCAGCCCCAGCGTTTT
many,TRBJ2-3,TRBD1,TRBV6-2/TRBV6-3,CASSYATGTGRTDTQYF,TGTGCCAGCAGTTACGCGACCGGGACAGGGCGCACAGATACGCAGTATTTT
many,TRBJ1-2,.,TRBV3-1,CASSQSVGGRGYTF,TGTGCCAGCAGCCAAAGCGTGGGCGGAAGAGGCTACACCTTC
.,TRBJ2-1,TRBD1,TRBV3-1,CASSQERLGGYNGQFF,TGTGCCAGCAGCCAAGAACGGCTAGGGGGCTACAATGGGCAGTTCTTT
many,TRBJ1-3,.,TRBV20-1,CSARLGRSSGNTIYF,TGCAGTGCTAGGCTAGGCCGCAGTTCTGGAAACACCATATATTTT
many,TRBJ2-7,TRBD1,TRBV20-1,CSVRPQTGPGSEQYF,TGCAGTGTCCGCCCGCAGACAGGGCCTGGCTCCGAGCAGTACTTC
many,TRBJ2-4,.,TRBV20-1,CSARDPNSAVRNIQYF,TGCAGTGCTAGAGATCCCAACAGTGCTGTTCGGAACATTCAGTACTTC
many,TRBJ2-5,.,TRBV11-2,CASSFLQDLGETQYF,TGTGCCAGCAGCTTCCTACAGGACCTTGGCGAGACCCAGTACTTC
medium-sized,TRBJ2-2,.,TRBV6-2/TRBV6-3,CASSEPTRASGELFF,TGTGCCAGCAGCGAGCCCACTAGGGCCTCCGGGGAGCTGTTTTTT
many,TRBJ2-3,.,TRBV2,CASSATLGRGTQYF,TGTGCCAGCAGCGCCACATTGGGGAGGGGGACGCAGTATTTT
.,TRBJ2-3,TRBD2,TRBV20-1,CSAQTGGGPLDTQYF,TGCAGTGCCCAGACGGGCGGGGGTCCCCTAGATACGCAGTATTTT
.,TRBJ1-3,.,TRBV6-6,CASSYRGYKLSGNTIYF,TGTGCCAGCAGTTACCGGGGGTACAAGCTCTCTGGAAACACCATATATTTT
many,TRBJ2-1,TRBD2,TRBV7-2,CASSLEGTSTGEQFF,TGTGCCAGCAGCTTAGAGGGGACTAGTACCGGTGAGCAGTTCTTC
many,TRBJ2-3,.,TRBV7-6,CASSLDDLSTDTQYF,TGTGCCAGCAGCTTAGACGACTTAAGCACAGATACGCAGTATTTT
many,TRBJ2-3,.,TRBV20-1,CSATDSRDTQYF,TGCAGTGCTACCGACTCCAGAGATACGCAGTATTTT
few,TRBJ1-5,.,TRBV6-5,CASSSDSRNQPQHF,TGTGCCAGCAGTTCGGACAGCCGCAATCAGCCCCAGCATTTT
many,TRBJ1-1,.,TRBV30,CATQGLSEAFF,TGCGCCACACAGGGACTGTCTGAAGCTTTCTTT
few,TRBJ1-1,TRBD1,TRBV6-5,CASSLGTAMNTEAFF,TGTGCCAGCAGCCTAGGGACAGCGATGAACACTGAAGCTTTCTTT
.,TRBJ2-1,TRBD2,TRBV7-2,CASNPSGLAVNSYNEQFF,TGTGCCAGCAACCCTAGCGGACTAGCGGTAAACTCCTACAATGAGCAGTTCTTC
many,TRBJ2-1,.,TRBV7-9,CASSPSVQLLCNEQFF,TGTGCCAGCAGCCCCTCGGTTCAGCTACTCTGCAATGAGCAGTTCTTC
.,TRBJ2-2,.,TRBV20-1,CSASAAGAHTGELFF,TGCAGTGCTAGTGCCGCGGGGGCACACACCGGGGAGCTGTTTTTT
many,TRBJ2-1,TRBD2,TRBV5-1,CASSWTSFGYNEQFF,TGCGCCAGCAGCTGGACTAGCTTCGGCTACAATGAGCAGTTCTTC
many,TRBJ2-7,TRBD1,TRBV6-6,CASSYPGQGTYEQYF,TGTGCCAGCAGTTACCCGGGACAGGGGACCTACGAGCAGTACTTC
many,TRBJ2-5,.,TRBV20-1,CLVSPSKETQYF,TGCCTTGTGTCCCCCTCTAAAGAGACCCAGTACTTC
many,TRBJ2-7,TRBD2,TRBV29-1,CSVEGKIAGEGEQYF,TGCAGCGTTGAAGGGAAAATAGCGGGAGAGGGTGAGCAGTACTTC
few,TRBJ2-7,TRBD1,TRBV20-1,CSARSLQGNYEQYF,TGCAGTGCTAGATCACTACAGGGGAACTACGAGCAGTACTTC
many,TRBJ2-7,.,TRBV6-6,CASAGPYEQYF,TGTGCCAGCGCAGGGCCCTACGAGCAGTACTTC
many,TRBJ2-2,.,TRBV10-3,CAISESRGTNTGELFF,TGTGCCATCAGTGAGTCGCGGGGCACGAACACCGGGGAGCTGTTTTTT
.,TRBJ1-5,TRBD1,TRBV12-3/TRBV12-4,CASQAGQGIGGNQPQHF,TGTGCCAGCCAAGCCGGACAGGGAATCGGAGGCAATCAGCCCCAGCATTTT